Listed here are 12 T cell receptor beta chains from one sample, sequenced in a study of shared clonotypes between healthy human individuals. In the naive CD8 group, cells lacked CD45RO and were positively selected for CCR7, so terminally differentiated effector memory CD45RA+ cells were left out. Assay used: immunoSEQ multiplex PCR; TCRdb lists only in-frame clones, some missing. The data hold 560,000 or so clones, with about 96% observed a single time. The specimen was naive CD8+ T cells sorted from blood. These receptors originate from a woman under 40 in good health.

V is TRBV27 and J is TRBJ2-7; TRBD1 matches 9 bases. CDR3 size: 14 residues. V shed 5 bases and J 7 bases; nucleotides not matched to a gene: 9. The germline CDR1 and CDR2 sequences are MNHEY and SMNVEV (reference sequence). This chain's CDR3 is CASSLRTGGAEQYF. CDR3 sequence (DNA): TGTGCCAGCAGTCTACGAACAGGGGGCGCAGAGCAGTACTTC.

DNA of the CDR3: TGTGCCAGCAGCAATCAGGGGGGGCCTTACGAGCAGTACTTC. Amino acids: CASSNQGGPYEQYF. The J gene is TRBJ2-7, the V gene TRBV27; TRBD1 or TRBD2 may be the D gene (7 bases each). V lost 6 bases to trimming and J lost 4 bases, with 16 bases between them. Per germline, CDR1 MNHEY and CDR2 SMNVEV (reference sequence). The CDR3 totals 14 residues.

The chain is built from TRBV4-2 and TRBJ2-5, with D tentatively TRBD2 (6 bases). Germline values: CDR1 LGHNA, CDR2 YNFKEQ. V lost 0 bases and J 4 bases, leaving 15 bases between the germline ends. The CDR3 covers 16 residues. The CDR3: CASSQDLADFGETQYF. As DNA, the CDR3 is TGTGCCAGCAGCCAAGATTTAGCGGATTTCGGAGAGACCCAGTACTTC.

The chain couples TRBV25-1 to TRBJ2-3, with a possible D match to TRBD1 (6 bases). The germline CDR1 and CDR2 sequences are MGHDK and SYGVNS. V gave up 8 bases and J gave up 0 bases, with 15 bases separating them. The CDR3 has 15 amino acids. The CDR3 reads CASSRGGYSTDTQYF. In nucleotides, the CDR3 is TGTGCCAGCTCCAGGGGCGGTTATAGCACAGATACGCAGTATTTT.

The V gene is TRBV19, the J gene TRBJ2-7, with 8 bases fitting TRBD2. J was trimmed by 3 bases and V by 5 bases; bases with no gene match: 3. This CDR3 has 13 residues. Germline V lookup: CDR1 LNHDA, CDR2 SQIVND (reference sequence). The CDR3 here is CASSRAGDYEQYF. In DNA form, the CDR3 reads TGTGCCAGTAGTCGAGCGGGAGACTACGAGCAGTACTTC.

V is TRBV7-8 and J is TRBJ2-7, with 13 bases identical to TRBD2. The germline V gene has CDR1 SGHVS and CDR2 FQNEAQ. With 4 bases clipped from V and 0 bases from J, the junction kept 3 bases outside the gene matches. CDR3 size: 16 residues. For the CDR3, the DNA is TGTGCCAGCAGCTGGGGACTAGCGGGAAACTCCTACGAGCAGTACTTC. Translation: CASSWGLAGNSYEQYF.

The rearrangement joins TRBV28 to TRBJ1-2; 7 positions agree with TRBD1. This CDR3 has 12 amino acids. Germline CDR1 reads MDHEN; CDR2 reads SYDVKM. Trimming cost V 8 bases and J 4 bases; bases outside gene matches: 4. The CDR3 coding sequence is TGTGCCAGCGCGACAGGGACCTATGGCTACACCTTC. Translation: CASATGTYGYTF.

The CDR3 DNA reads TGCGCCAGCAAAGGGTGGGGACAGTGGATTGTGGGAGGCGAGCAGTACTTC. Amino acid sequence: CASKGWGQWIVGGEQYF. The chain has TRBV5-1 and TRBJ2-7; a possible D gene is TRBD1 (7 bases). CDR3 size: 17 residues. The ends were cut back, 6 bases at V and 6 bases at J, with 28 bases in the middle. Germline V CDR1 and CDR2: SGHRS, YFSETQ.

The chain carries TRBV5-6 and TRBJ1-1, with no clear D. There are 14 residues in the CDR3. With 4 bases removed from V and 1 base from J, the gap between germline ends came to 11 bases. CDR1 is SGHDT and CDR2 is YYEEEE in the germline V gene. The CDR3 sequence: CASSPGWGNTEAFF. The CDR3 DNA sequence: TGTGCCAGCAGCCCCGGGTGGGGGAACACTGAAGCTTTCTTT.

This chain joins TRBV28 and TRBJ2-5; D ambiguous. The germline V gene has CDR1 MDHEN and CDR2 SYDVKM. The CDR3 extends over 12 amino acids. Trimming cost V 6 bases and J 5 bases, with 10 bases left between them. The CDR3 here is CASSPWPETQYF. CDR3 DNA sequence: TGTGCCAGCAGCCCTTGGCCGGAGACCCAGTACTTC.

Concerning this clone itself: This CDR3 is also generated by other DNA sequences in the sample. The chain links TRBV13 to TRBJ1-4; D not certain. The CDR3 loop spans 14 amino acids. Trimming cost V 0 bases and J 0 bases, with 2 bases left between them. CDR1 is PRHDT and CDR2 is FYEKMQ in the germline V gene (reference sequence). CDR3 nucleotides: TGTGCCAGCAGCTTAGGAGCAACTAATGAAAAACTGTTTTTT. Translation: CASSLGATNEKLFF.

This clone was seen once. The rearrangement links TRBV2 to TRBJ1-1; a possible D gene is TRBD1 (5 bases). Between the trimmed V and J ends, which lost 0 bases and 1 base, there was a span of 9 bases. The CDR3 is 15 residues long. Germline V CDR1 and CDR2: SNHLY, FYNNEI. The DNA of the CDR3 is TGTGCCAGCAGTGAAGCTGCGGGACGGAACACTGAAGCTTTCTTT. It translates to CASSEAAGRNTEAFF.